Presented here are 29 T cell receptor beta chains from one specimen sequenced in a study of identifying expanded T cells in peripheral blood. Profiling relied on immunoSEQ multiplex PCR, and the TCRdb table lists in-frame clones only, not all of them. Among about 81,000 clones listed, roughly 84% were seen once. Material for sequencing was blood. The receptors were gathered from a person aged 18 to 75 in good health.

This chain links TRBV28 with TRBJ1-1; 7 bases match TRBD1. This CDR3 region has 13 residues. V shed 3 bases and J 7 bases; nucleotides not matched to a gene: 5. In germline, CDR1 is MDHEN, CDR2 SYDVKM. Here the CDR3 DNA reads TGTGCCAGCAGTTTTTCAGGGGGTGGTGAAGCTTTCTTT. The encoded protein is CASSFSGGGEAFF. The complete variable domain, with remaining parts taken from reference TRBV28 and TRBJ1-1, reads DVKVTQSSRYLVKRTGEKVFLECVQDMDHENMFWYRQDPGLGLRLIYFSYDVKMKEKGDIPEGYSVSREKKERFSLILESASTNQTSMYLCASSFSGGGEAFFGQGTRLTVV.

The chain joins TRBV7-9 to TRBJ2-7; 8 bases are a match to TRBD2. The CDR3 is 15 residues long. J gave up 4 bases and V 4 bases, and 9 bases lay outside the gene matches. The germline CDR1 and CDR2 sequences are SEHNR and FQNEAQ (reference sequence). CDR3 nucleotides: TGTGCCAGCAGCTCTGGCAGCGGGAGTAGGTACGAGCAGTACTTC. As protein: CASSSGSGSRYEQYF. Drawing the rest from reference TRBV7-9 and TRBJ2-7, the complete variable domain is DTGVSQNPRHKITKRGQNVTFRCDPISEHNRLYWYRQTLGQGPEFLTYFQNEAQLEKSRLLSDRFSAERPKGSFSTLEIQRTEQGDSAMYLCASSSGSGSRYEQYFGPGTRLTVT.

The CDR3 reads CASLSRAAYGYTF. CDR3 DNA: TGTGCCAGCCTCTCCCGGGCAGCTTATGGCTACACCTTC. V usage is TRBV28 and J usage is TRBJ1-2; no reliable D call. The CDR3 runs 13 residues. The germline V gene encodes CDR1 MDHEN and CDR2 SYDVKM. Between the trimmed V and J ends, which lost 8 bases and 5 bases, there was a span of 15 bases.

The chain has TRBV30 and TRBJ1-4; 7 nucleotides match TRBD1. The CDR3 length is 13 residues. Trimming cost V 1 base and J 5 bases; bases outside gene matches: 1. Germline CDR1 is GTSNPN and CDR2 is SVGIG (reference sequence). The CDR3 protein is CAWSGRGNEKLFF. The CDR3 DNA reads as TGTGCCTGGAGTGGCAGGGGGAATGAAAAACTGTTTTTT.

The rearrangement joins TRBV6-6 to TRBJ1-2; D is ambiguous. The CDR3 loop spans 14 amino acids. V lost 0 bases, J lost 4 bases, and 9 bases lay in between. Germline V CDR1 and CDR2: MNHNY, SVGAGI (reference sequence). CDR3 region: CASSYSMELYGYTF. The CDR3 DNA is TGTGCCAGCAGTTACTCGATGGAGCTCTATGGCTACACCTTC.

This rearrangement joins TRBV19 to TRBJ1-2; tentative D call: TRBD1 (6 bases). From germline, CDR1 is LNHDA and CDR2 SQIVND (reference sequence). V was clipped by 5 bases and J by 2 bases, with 15 bases between them. The CDR3 has 15 amino acids. The CDR3 DNA reads TGTGCCAGTAGTTATTCGGGACAAAGAAACTATGGCTACACCTTC. Translating gives CASSYSGQRNYGYTF.

By sample share, this clone is medium-sized (0.01 to 0.1%). This chain links TRBV2 with TRBJ2-1, with TRBD2 identical over 11 bases. V was clipped by 2 bases and J by 0 bases; unmatched bases: 15. Germline V CDR1 and CDR2: SNHLY, FYNNEI. This CDR3 contains 21 residues. CDR3 bases: TGTGCCAGCAGTGAATGGGGACTAGCGGTTATTTTTCCGAGCTCCTACAATGAGCAGTTCTTC. Translation gives CASSEWGLAVIFPSSYNEQFF.

The rearrangement links TRBV2 to TRBJ2-2, with D uncertain. CDR3 length equals 11 residues. The germline CDR1 and CDR2 sequences are SNHLY and FYNNEI. With 4 bases removed from V and 7 bases from J, the gap between germline ends came to 4 bases. This CDR3 reads CASSVIGELFF. In DNA, the CDR3 is TGTGCCAGCAGTGTGATCGGGGAGCTGTTTTTT. Full variable domain (rest looked up from reference TRBV2 and TRBJ2-2): EPEVTQTPSHQVTQMGQEVILRCVPISNHLYFYWYRQILGQKVEFLVSFYNNEISEKSEIFDDQFSVERPDGSNFTLKIRSTKLEDSAMYFCASSVIGELFFGEGSRLTVL.

This chain uses TRBV5-6 with TRBJ2-3; no clear D. V was trimmed by 0 bases and J by 3 bases, leaving 8 bases between them. The CDR3 spans 14 residues. Germline values: CDR1 SGHDT, CDR2 YYEEEE. The CDR3 protein is CASSLGGGTDTQYF. In nucleotides, the CDR3 is TGTGCCAGCAGCTTGGGGGGTGGAACAGATACGCAGTATTTT. The variable domain in full, with the rest retrieved from reference TRBV5-6 and TRBJ2-3, is DAGVTQSPTHLIKTRGQQVTLRCSPKSGHDTVSWYQQALGQGPQFIFQYYEEEERQRGNFPDRFSGHQFPNYSSELNVNALLLGDSALYLCASSLGGGTDTQYFGPGTRLTVL.

The chain recombines TRBV5-6 with TRBJ2-2; D is possibly TRBD2 (5 bases). Germline CDR1 reads SGHDT; CDR2 reads YYEEEE. The CDR3 has 17 amino acids. Between the trimmed V and J ends, which lost 1 base and 5 bases, there was a span of 18 bases. As DNA, the CDR3 is TGTGCCAGCAGCTTGTGGCCTATGGGAGCGGCGACCGGGGAGCTGTTTTTT. This gives the protein CASSLWPMGAATGELFF. The full variable domain, its missing parts supplied by reference TRBV5-6 and TRBJ2-2, is DAGVTQSPTHLIKTRGQQVTLRCSPKSGHDTVSWYQQALGQGPQFIFQYYEEEERQRGNFPDRFSGHQFPNYSSELNVNALLLGDSALYLCASSLWPMGAATGELFFGEGSRLTVL.

The gene calls are TRBV11-2 and TRBJ2-7; D possibly corresponds to TRBD2 (6 bases). The germline V and J ends were trimmed by 5 bases and 0 bases, with 17 bases remaining between them. CDR3 length: 16 residues. Looked up from germline, CDR1 is SGHAT and CDR2 is FQNNGV. CDR3 sequence (DNA): TGTGCCAGCAGCCCCCATCGCGGAGGGTACTCCTACGAGCAGTACTTC. It translates to CASSPHRGGYSYEQYF.

This chain uses TRBV5-1 with TRBJ1-1, with no clear D. V was trimmed by 1 base and J by 10 bases, leaving 17 bases between them. The V gene's germline CDR1 is SGHRS and CDR2 YFSETQ. The CDR3 consists of 14 residues. The chain's CDR3 is CASSLTAHGPGAFF. CDR3 nucleotides: TGCGCCAGCAGCTTGACAGCCCATGGACCTGGAGCTTTCTTT.

The chain has TRBV5-4 and TRBJ2-1, with D possibly TRBD1 on 6 matching bases. Trimming left V 0 bases short and J 3 bases short, with 13 bases between. This CDR3 spans 16 amino acids. Germline V lookup: CDR1 SGHNT, CDR2 YYREEE (reference sequence). The CDR3 DNA reads as TGTGCCAGCAGCTTGGAGGATTGGGACATCTACAATGAGCAGTTCTTC. This sequence encodes CASSLEDWDIYNEQFF.

This sequence joins TRBV28 and TRBJ2-6; 10 bases match TRBD1. The V gene end was trimmed by 5 bases and the J gene end by 4 bases; junction bases not matched to a gene: 11. Germline loops: CDR1 MDHEN, CDR2 SYDVKM. The CDR3 totals 18 residues. CDR3 residues: CASSPNPGTGDGANVLTF. The CDR3 DNA follows: TGTGCCAGCAGTCCAAACCCCGGGACAGGGGACGGGGCCAACGTCCTGACTTTC.

The chain employs TRBV14 and TRBJ2-3; weak D call: TRBD2 (6 bases). Germline V lookup: CDR1 SGHDN, CDR2 FVKESK. The V and J ends lost 4 bases and 5 bases respectively, with 13 bases between them. CDR3 size: 14 residues. The CDR3 bases are TGTGCCAGCAGCCCCGGGAGCGGGCTAGATACGCAGTATTTT. As protein: CASSPGSGLDTQYF.

The gene calls are TRBV28 and TRBJ2-3; 7 positions match TRBD1. The germline gives CDR1 MDHEN, CDR2 SYDVKM. The J segment lost 8 bases and the V segment lost 5 bases, leaving 13 bases of the junction unmatched. This CDR3 is 15 amino acids long. Here the CDR3 DNA reads TGTGCCAGCAGTGGCACAGGGGCCCGGGCGGGTACGCAGTATTTT. Translating it yields CASSGTGARAGTQYF.

The V gene is TRBV7-3, the J gene TRBJ2-3; 8 bases align to TRBD2. The V and J ends lost 5 bases and 5 bases, in that order; junction bases with no gene match: 9. The germline gives CDR1 SGHTA, CDR2 FQGTGA. CDR3 size: 15 residues. In DNA form, the CDR3 reads TGTGCCAGCAGCCTCAGCGGGAGTTATAGAGATACGCAGTATTTT. Translating gives CASSLSGSYRDTQYF.

The chain is built from TRBV4-2 and TRBJ2-7, with D unclear. Trimming stripped 1 base from V and 3 bases from J, with 7 bases between. Per the germline V gene, CDR1 is LGHNA and CDR2 is YNFKEQ. The CDR3 spans 13 residues. The CDR3 here is CASSQALGYEQYF. CDR3 coding DNA: TGTGCCAGCAGCCAAGCACTCGGCTACGAGCAGTACTTC.

The chain employs TRBV11-3 and TRBJ2-1, with 12 bases aligning to TRBD2. Germline-derived CDR1 and CDR2 are SGHNT and YENEEA. CDR3 length equals 16 residues. J gave up 9 bases and V 1 base, and 7 bases lay outside the gene matches. CDR3 residues: CASSLVETSGSGEQFF. The DNA of the CDR3 is TGTGCCAGCAGCTTAGTGGAGACTAGCGGGAGCGGTGAGCAGTTCTTC.

The chain employs TRBV28 and TRBJ1-2; D not resolved. Trimming shortened V by 1 base and J by 4 bases, and 13 bases separated the two germline ends. The CDR3 contains 15 residues. Germline loops: CDR1 MDHEN, CDR2 SYDVKM. CDR3 residues: CASSLSLPIRYGYTF. The CDR3 DNA is TGTGCCAGCAGTTTATCCCTCCCGATACGCTATGGCTACACCTTC.

J is TRBJ2-7 and V is TRBV11-2, with D tentatively TRBD2 (5 bases). This CDR3 is built from 15 residues. The germline V and J ends were trimmed by 0 bases and 0 bases, with 9 bases remaining between them. CDR1 SGHAT and CDR2 FQNNGV come from the germline V gene. The CDR3 spells CASSLESSPSYEQYF. The CDR3, as DNA: TGTGCCAGCAGCTTAGAGTCTAGCCCCTCCTACGAGCAGTACTTC.

The rearrangement joins TRBV6-5 to TRBJ2-2; no definite D call. The CDR3 is made up of 12 amino acids. CDR1 and CDR2 from the germline V gene are MNHEY and SVGAGI. V was shortened by 5 bases and J by 2 bases, with 3 bases between the two germline ends. The CDR3 nucleotides are TGTGCCAGCAGTCAAAACACCGGGGAGCTGTTTTTT. Amino acids: CASSQNTGELFF.

V gene TRBV19 combines with J gene TRBJ1-1, with D maybe TRBD1 (5 bases). V lost 5 bases and J 0 bases, leaving 7 bases between the germline ends. The CDR3 has 13 residues. Germline CDR1 and CDR2: LNHDA and SQIVND (reference sequence). The chain's CDR3 is CASSGTMNTEAFF. The CDR3 DNA sequence: TGTGCCAGTAGTGGGACGATGAACACTGAAGCTTTCTTT.

The rearrangement links TRBV7-2 to TRBJ2-7; D is unclear. V dropped 0 bases and J dropped 1 base, with 4 bases sitting between them. The CDR3 has 13 amino acids. Per the germline V gene, CDR1 is SGHTA and CDR2 is FQGNSA. The DNA of the CDR3 is TGTGCCAGCAGCTTAGCCGGGTCCTACGAGCAGTACTTC. This sequence encodes CASSLAGSYEQYF.

This rearrangement joins TRBV9 to TRBJ2-5, with 7 bases fitting TRBD1. CDR1 is SGDLS, CDR2 YYNGEE, per germline. Trimming removed 0 bases from V and 7 bases from J; junction bases left unmatched: 6. The CDR3 is made up of 14 amino acids. In DNA form, the CDR3 reads TGTGCCAGCAGCGTAGAGGGGGACAGTCCGACCCAGTACTTC. Translated, it gives CASSVEGDSPTQYF.

The chain recombines TRBV28 with TRBJ1-5; D might be TRBD1 (6 bases). V lost 6 bases to trimming and J lost 1 base, with 10 bases between them. Germline CDR1 is MDHEN and CDR2 is SYDVKM. The CDR3 contains 14 residues. In nucleotides, the CDR3 is TGTGCCAGCAGGCAACAGGGCAGCAATCAGCCCCAGCATTTT. Translating gives CASRQQGSNQPQHF.

This clone is deemed medium-sized. This chain joins TRBV19 and TRBJ2-7; D is ambiguous. This CDR3 is built from 13 residues. Germline V gives CDR1 LNHDA, CDR2 SQIVND (reference sequence). The ends were cut back, 2 bases at V and 5 bases at J, with 10 bases in the middle. The CDR3 DNA reads TGTGCCAGTAGTATAACCAGTTACGACGAGCAGTACTTC. It yields the protein CASSITSYDEQYF.

This sequence joins TRBV7-2 and TRBJ1-4, with no clear D. Germline V gene sequence: CDR1 SGHTA, CDR2 FQGNSA. This CDR3 contains 12 residues. With 4 bases removed from V and 5 bases from J, the gap between germline ends came to 5 bases. CDR3 amino acids: CASSSANEKLFF. CDR3 bases: TGTGCCAGCAGCTCAGCGAATGAAAAACTGTTTTTT.

The V and J genes are TRBV9 and TRBJ1-5; 8 bases map to TRBD1. Losses at the gene ends were 3 bases for V and 7 bases for J; bases not matched to a gene: 6. This CDR3 has 14 amino acids. Germline values: CDR1 SGDLS, CDR2 YYNGEE. The CDR3 here is CASSADRGGQPQHF. The CDR3 DNA is TGTGCCAGCAGCGCAGACAGGGGAGGCCAGCCCCAGCATTTT.